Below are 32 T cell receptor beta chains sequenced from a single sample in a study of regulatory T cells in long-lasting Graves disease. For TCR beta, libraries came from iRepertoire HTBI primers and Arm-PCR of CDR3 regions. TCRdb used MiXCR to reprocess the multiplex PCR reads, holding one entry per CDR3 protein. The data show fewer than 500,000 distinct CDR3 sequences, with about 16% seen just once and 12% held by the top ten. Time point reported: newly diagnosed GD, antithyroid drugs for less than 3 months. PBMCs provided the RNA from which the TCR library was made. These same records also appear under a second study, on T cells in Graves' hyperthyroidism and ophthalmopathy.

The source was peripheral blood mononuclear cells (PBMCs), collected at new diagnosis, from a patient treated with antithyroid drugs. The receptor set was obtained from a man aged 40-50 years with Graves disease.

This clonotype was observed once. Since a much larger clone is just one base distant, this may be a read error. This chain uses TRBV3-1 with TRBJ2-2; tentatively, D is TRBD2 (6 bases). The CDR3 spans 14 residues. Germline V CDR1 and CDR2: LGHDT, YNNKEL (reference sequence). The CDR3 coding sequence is TGTGCCACCGCGGGTTTTCCAGCCACCGGGGGGCTGTTTTTT. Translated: CATAGFPATGGLFF. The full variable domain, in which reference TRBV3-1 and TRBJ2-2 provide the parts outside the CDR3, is DTAVSQTPKYLVTQMGNDKSIKCEQNLGHDTMYWYKQDSKKFLKIMFSYNNKELIINETVPNRFSPKSPDKAHLNLHINSLELGDSAVYFCATAGFPATGGLFFGEGSRLTVL.

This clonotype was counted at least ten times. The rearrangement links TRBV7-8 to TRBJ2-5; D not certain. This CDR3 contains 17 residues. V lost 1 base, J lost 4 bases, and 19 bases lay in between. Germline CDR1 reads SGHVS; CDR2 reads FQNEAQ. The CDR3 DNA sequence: TGTGCCAGCAGCTTAGTGGGCCGCAGCAGATACGGAGAGACCCAGTACTTC. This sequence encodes CASSLVGRSRYGETQYF. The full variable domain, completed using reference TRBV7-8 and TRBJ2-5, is GAGVSQSPRYKVAKRGQDVALRCDPISGHVSLFWYQQALGQGPEFLTYFQNEAQLDKSGLPSDRFFAERPEGSVSTLKIQRTQQEDSAVYLCASSLVGRSRYGETQYFGPGTRLLVL.

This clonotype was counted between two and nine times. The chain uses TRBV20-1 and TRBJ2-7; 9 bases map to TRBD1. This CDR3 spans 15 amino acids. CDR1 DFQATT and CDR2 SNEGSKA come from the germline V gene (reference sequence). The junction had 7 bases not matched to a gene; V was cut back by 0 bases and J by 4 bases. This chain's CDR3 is CSARDGGTGSYEQYF. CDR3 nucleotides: TGCAGTGCTAGAGATGGCGGGACAGGGTCTTACGAGCAGTACTTC.

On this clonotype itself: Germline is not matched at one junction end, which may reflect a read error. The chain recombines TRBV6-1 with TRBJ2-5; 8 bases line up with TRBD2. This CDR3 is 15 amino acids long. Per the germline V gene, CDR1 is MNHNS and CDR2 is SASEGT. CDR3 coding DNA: TGTGCCAGCAGGGGGCTAGCGGGCCTCCATGAGACCCAGTACTTT. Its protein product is CASRGLAGLHETQYF.

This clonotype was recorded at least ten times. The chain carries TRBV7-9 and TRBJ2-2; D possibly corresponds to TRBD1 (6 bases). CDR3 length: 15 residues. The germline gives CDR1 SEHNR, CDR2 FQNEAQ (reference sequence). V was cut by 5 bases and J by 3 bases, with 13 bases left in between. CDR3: CASSPPRGYTGELFF. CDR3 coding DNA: TGTGCCAGCAGCCCACCAAGGGGGTACACCGGGGAGCTGTTTTTT.

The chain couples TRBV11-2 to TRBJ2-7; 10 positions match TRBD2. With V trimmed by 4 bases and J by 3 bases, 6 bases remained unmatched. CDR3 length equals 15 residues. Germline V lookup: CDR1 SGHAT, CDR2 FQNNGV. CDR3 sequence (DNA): TGTGCCAGCAGCTGGACTAGCGGACGGAACTACGAGCAGTACTTC. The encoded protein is CASSWTSGRNYEQYF.

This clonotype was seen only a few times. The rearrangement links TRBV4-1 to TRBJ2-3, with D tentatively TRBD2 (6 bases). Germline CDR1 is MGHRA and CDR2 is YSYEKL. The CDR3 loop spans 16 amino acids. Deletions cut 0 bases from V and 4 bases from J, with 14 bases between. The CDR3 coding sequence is TGCGCCAGCAGCCAAGAGGACGGGAGAGTCTCAGATACGCAGTATTTT. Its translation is CASSQEDGRVSDTQYF.

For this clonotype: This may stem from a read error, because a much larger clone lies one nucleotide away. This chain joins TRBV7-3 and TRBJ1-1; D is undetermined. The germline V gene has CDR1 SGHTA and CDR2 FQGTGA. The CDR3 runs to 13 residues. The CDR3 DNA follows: TGTGTCAGCAGCATAACAGTGAACACTGAAGCTTTCTTT. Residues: CVSSITVNTEAFF.

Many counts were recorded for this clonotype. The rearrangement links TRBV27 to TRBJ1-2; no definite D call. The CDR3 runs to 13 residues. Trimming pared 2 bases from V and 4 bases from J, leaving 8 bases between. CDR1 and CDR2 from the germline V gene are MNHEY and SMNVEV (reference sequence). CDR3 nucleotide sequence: TGTGCCAGCAGTTTAAAGCCGACCTATGGCTACACCTTC. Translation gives CASSLKPTYGYTF.

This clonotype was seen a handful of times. The DNA of the CDR3 is TGTGCCAGCAGCCCCGGGACTAGCCAGGGGAATGAGCAGTTCTTC. This sequence encodes CASSPGTSQGNEQFF. This chain joins TRBV3-1 and TRBJ2-1, with 9 bases matching TRBD2. Unmatched junction bases numbered 8, after V lost 4 bases and J lost 7 bases. CDR1 is LGHDT and CDR2 is YNNKEL in the germline V gene (reference sequence). The CDR3 totals 15 residues.

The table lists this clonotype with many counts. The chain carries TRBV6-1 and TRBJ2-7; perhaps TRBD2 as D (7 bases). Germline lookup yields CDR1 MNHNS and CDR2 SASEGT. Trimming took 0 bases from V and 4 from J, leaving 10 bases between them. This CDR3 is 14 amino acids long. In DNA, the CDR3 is TGTGCCAGCAGTGAAGCCGGGGGGCAGTACGAGCAGTACTTC. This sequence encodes CASSEAGGQYEQYF.

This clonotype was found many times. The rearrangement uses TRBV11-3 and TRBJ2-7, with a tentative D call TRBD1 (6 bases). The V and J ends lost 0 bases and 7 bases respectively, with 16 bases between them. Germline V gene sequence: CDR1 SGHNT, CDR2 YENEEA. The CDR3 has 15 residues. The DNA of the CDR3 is TGTGCCAGCAGCTTAGATCTCGGGGACAAAGATGAGCAGTACTTC. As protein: CASSLDLGDKDEQYF. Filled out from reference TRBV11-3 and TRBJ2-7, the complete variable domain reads EAGVVQSPRYKIIEKKQPVAFWCNPISGHNTLYWYLQNLGQGPELLIRYENEEAVDDSQLPKDRFSAERLKGVDSTLKIQPAELGDSAVYLCASSLDLGDKDEQYFGPGTRLTVT.

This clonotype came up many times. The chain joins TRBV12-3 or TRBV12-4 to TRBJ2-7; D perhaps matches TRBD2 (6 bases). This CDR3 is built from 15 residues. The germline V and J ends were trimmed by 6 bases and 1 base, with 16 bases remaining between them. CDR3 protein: CASRRTGGSSYEQYF. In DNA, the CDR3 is TGTGCCAGCAGGCGAACAGGAGGGTCTTCCTACGAGCAGTACTTC.

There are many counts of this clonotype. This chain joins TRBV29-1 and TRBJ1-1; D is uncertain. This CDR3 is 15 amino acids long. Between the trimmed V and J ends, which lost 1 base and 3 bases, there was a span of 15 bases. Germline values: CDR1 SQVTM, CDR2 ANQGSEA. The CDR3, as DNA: TGCAGCGTTGAAGCCTTGGGCAGCTTTGACACTGAAGCTTTCTTT. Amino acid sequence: CSVEALGSFDTEAFF.

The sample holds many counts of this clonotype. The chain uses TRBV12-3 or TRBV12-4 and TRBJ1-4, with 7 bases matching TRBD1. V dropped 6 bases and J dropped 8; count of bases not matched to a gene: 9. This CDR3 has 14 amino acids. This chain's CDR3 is CASSLGGTAEKLFF. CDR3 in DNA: TGTGCCAGCAGCCTCGGGGGGACAGCCGAAAAACTGTTTTTT.

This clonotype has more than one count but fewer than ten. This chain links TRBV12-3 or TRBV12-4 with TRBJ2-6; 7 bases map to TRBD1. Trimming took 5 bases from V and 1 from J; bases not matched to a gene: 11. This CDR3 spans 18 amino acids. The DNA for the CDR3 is TGTGCCAGCAGTACCCGGGGACAGACCCCATCTGGGGCCAACGTCCTGACTTTC. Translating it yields CASSTRGQTPSGANVLTF.

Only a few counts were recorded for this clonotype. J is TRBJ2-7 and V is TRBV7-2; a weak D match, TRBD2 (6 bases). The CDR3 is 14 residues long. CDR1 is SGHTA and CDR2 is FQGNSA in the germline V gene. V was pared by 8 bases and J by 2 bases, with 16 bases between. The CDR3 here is CASWGPGLAYEQYF. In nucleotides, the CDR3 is TGTGCCAGCTGGGGCCCGGGACTTGCCTACGAGCAGTACTTC.

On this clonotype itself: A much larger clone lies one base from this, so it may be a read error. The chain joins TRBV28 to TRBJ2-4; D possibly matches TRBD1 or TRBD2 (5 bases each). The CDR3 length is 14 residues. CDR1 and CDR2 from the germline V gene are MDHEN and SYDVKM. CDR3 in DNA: TGTGCCAACAGTTTGTCCGGGACGGAGAACATTCAGTACTTC. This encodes CANSLSGTENIQYF.

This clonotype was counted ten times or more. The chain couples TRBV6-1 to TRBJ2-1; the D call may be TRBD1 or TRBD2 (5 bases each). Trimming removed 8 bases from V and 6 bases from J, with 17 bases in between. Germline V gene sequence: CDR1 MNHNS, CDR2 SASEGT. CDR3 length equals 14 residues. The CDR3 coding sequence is TGTGCCAGCGAACAGGAGTCTGCGGGCAATGAGCAGTTCTTC. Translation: CASEQESAGNEQFF.

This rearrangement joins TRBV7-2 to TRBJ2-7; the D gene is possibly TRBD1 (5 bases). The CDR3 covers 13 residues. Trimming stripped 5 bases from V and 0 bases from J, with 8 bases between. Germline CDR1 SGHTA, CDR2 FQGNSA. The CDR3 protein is CASSTQGSYEQYF. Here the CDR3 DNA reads TGTGCCAGCAGCACCCAGGGCTCCTACGAGCAGTACTTC. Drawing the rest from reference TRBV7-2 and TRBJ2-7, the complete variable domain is GAGVSQSPSNKVTEKGKDVELRCDPISGHTALYWYRQSLGQGLEFLIYFQGNSAPDKSGLPSDRFSAERTGGSVSTLTIQRTQQEDSAVYLCASSTQGSYEQYFGPGTRLTVT.

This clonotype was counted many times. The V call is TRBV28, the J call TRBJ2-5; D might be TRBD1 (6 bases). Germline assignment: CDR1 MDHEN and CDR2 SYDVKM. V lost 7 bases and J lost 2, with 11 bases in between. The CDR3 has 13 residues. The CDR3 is CASTGAGQETQYF. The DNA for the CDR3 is TGTGCCAGCACAGGGGCTGGTCAAGAGACCCAGTACTTC.

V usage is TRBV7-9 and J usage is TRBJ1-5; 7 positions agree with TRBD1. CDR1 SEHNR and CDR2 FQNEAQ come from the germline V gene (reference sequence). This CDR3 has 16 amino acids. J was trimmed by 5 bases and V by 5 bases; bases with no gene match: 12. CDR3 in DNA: TGTGCCAGCAGCCGAGGGGGGGGGACAGTTTATCAGCCCCAGCATTTT. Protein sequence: CASSRGGGTVYQPQHF.

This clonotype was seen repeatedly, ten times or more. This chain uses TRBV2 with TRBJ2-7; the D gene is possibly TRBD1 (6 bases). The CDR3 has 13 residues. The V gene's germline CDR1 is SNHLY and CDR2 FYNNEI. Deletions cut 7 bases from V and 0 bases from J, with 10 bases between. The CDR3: CASNLDSSYEQYF. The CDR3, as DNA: TGTGCCAGCAACTTGGACAGCTCCTACGAGCAGTACTTC.

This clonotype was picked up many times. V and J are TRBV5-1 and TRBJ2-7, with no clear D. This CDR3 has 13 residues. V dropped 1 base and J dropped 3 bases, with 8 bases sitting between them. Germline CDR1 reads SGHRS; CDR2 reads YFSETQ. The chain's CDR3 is CASSLLAHYEQYF. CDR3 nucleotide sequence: TGCGCCAGCAGCTTGTTGGCACACTACGAGCAGTACTTC.

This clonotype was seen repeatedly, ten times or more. In nucleotides, the CDR3 is TGTGCCAGCAGCTCTCTCTCGAAGGGACTAGCGGGAGGAAAAGATACGCAGTATTTT. Protein: CASSSLSKGLAGGKDTQYF. This chain uses TRBV28 with TRBJ2-3, with TRBD2 matching over 15 bases. Trimming took 6 bases from V and 5 from J; bases not matched to a gene: 15. The CDR3 runs to 19 residues. Germline CDR1 and CDR2: MDHEN and SYDVKM. The whole variable domain, remainder taken from reference TRBV28 and TRBJ2-3, is DVKVTQSSRYLVKRTGEKVFLECVQDMDHENMFWYRQDPGLGLRLIYFSYDVKMKEKGDIPEGYSVSREKKERFSLILESASTNQTSMYLCASSSLSKGLAGGKDTQYFGPGTRLTVL.

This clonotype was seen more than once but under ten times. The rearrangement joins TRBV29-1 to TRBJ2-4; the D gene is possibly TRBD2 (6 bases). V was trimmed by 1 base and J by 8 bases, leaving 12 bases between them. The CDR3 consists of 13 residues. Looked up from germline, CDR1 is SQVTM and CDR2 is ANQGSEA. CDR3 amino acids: CSVEVGTGDIQYF. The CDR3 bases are TGCAGCGTTGAAGTCGGGACGGGGGACATTCAGTACTTC.

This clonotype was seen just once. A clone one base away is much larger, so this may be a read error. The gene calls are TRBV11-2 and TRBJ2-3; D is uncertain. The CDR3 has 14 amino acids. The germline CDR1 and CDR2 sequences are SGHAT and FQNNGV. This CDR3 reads CAGSFRGGLDTQYF. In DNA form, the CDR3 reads TGTGCCGGCAGCTTCCGTGGTGGGTTGGATACGCAGTATTTT. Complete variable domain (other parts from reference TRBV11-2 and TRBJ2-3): EAGVAQSPRYKIIEKRQSVAFWCNPISGHATLYWYQQILGQGPKLLIQFQNNGVVDDSQLPKDRFSAERLKGVDSTLKIQPAKLEDSAVYLCAGSFRGGLDTQYFGPGTRLTVL.

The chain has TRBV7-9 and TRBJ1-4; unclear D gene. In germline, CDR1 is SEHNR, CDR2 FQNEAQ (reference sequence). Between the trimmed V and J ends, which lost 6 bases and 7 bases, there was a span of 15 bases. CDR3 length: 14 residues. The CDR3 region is CASRGGGIGEKLFF. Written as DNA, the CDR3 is TGTGCCAGCAGAGGCGGCGGCATAGGTGAAAAACTGTTTTTT.

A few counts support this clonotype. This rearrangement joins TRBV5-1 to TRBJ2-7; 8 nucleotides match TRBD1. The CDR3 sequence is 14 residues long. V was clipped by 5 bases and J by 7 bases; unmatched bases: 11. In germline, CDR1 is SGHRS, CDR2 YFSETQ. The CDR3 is CASSQTTGAKEQYF. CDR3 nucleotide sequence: TGCGCCAGCAGTCAAACGACAGGGGCCAAGGAGCAGTACTTC.

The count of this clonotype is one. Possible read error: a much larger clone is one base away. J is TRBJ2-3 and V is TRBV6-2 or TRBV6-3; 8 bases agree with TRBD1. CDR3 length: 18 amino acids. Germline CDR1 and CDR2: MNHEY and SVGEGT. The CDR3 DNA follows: TGTGCCAGCAGTTACTCGCAGGACAGGGACCCCCCTTGGGATACGCGGTATTTT. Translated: CASSYSQDRDPPWDTRYF.

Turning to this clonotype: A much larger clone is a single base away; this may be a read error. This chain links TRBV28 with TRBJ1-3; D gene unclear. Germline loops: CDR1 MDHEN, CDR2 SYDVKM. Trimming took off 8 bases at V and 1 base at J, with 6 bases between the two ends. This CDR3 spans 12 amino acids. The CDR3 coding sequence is TGTGCCAGCTGGGAATCTGGAAACACCATATATTTT. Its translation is CASWESGNTIYF.

The CDR3 region has the DNA TGTGCCAGCAGTGCGACTAGCGGGAGTGGCGAGCAGTACTTC. Encoded protein: CASSATSGSGEQYF. The chain employs TRBV2 and TRBJ2-7, with 12 bases matching TRBD2. V dropped 4 bases and J dropped 6; count of bases not matched to a gene: 4. This CDR3 is built from 14 residues. The germline gives CDR1 SNHLY, CDR2 FYNNEI.